This T cell receptor beta chain was documented in a study of T cell repertoires in cytomegalovirus infection. The CDR3 is 15 amino acids. With 0 bases removed from V and 2 bases from J, the gap between germline ends came to 9 bases. The V gene's germline CDR1 is SGHTA and CDR2 FQGNSA. TCRdb redid the calling of the reads with MiXCR, one entry per CDR3 protein. This table holds 200,000 to 300,000 distinct CDR3 sequences, around 9% found once. The chain joins TRBV7-2 to TRBJ2-3; unclear D gene. The sequenced material came from PBMCs. This receptor was identified in a human donor in good health (CMV status not recorded). Some clones in this sample may be carry-over from other donors' samples. CDR3 nucleotides: TGTGCCAGCAGCTTAGCGCTCCGGTCCACAGATACGCAGTATTTT. This encodes CASSLALRSTDTQYF. Using reference TRBV7-2 and TRBJ2-3 for the parts outside the CDR3, the full variable domain is GAGVSQSPSNKVTEKGKDVELRCDPISGHTALYWYRQSLGQGLEFLIYFQGNSAPDKSGLPSDRFSAERTGGSVSTLTIQRTQQEDSAVYLCASSLALRSTDTQYFGPGTRLTVL.